These 9 T cell receptor beta chains originate from one sample sequenced in a study of blood T cell repertoires in COVID-19. Generated by immunoSEQ multiplex PCR, the TCRdb table keeps only in-frame clones and is missing some. This table holds more than 250,000 clones, approximately 88% found once. The sample comprised peripheral blood. These receptors originate from a young woman with COVID-19, enrolled during active disease.

The chain couples TRBV28 to TRBJ2-1, with unresolved D. CDR3 length: 13 amino acids. Germline V gene lookup returns CDR1 MDHEN and CDR2 SYDVKM. Trimming removed 3 bases at V and 5 bases at J, with 8 bases between. CDR3 sequence reads: CASSFHHNNEQFF. The CDR3 DNA reads as TGTGCCAGCAGTTTTCATCACAACAATGAGCAGTTCTTC.

The chain joins TRBV19 to TRBJ2-1; possibly TRBD1 for D (5 bases). The CDR3 loop spans 14 amino acids. Germline CDR1 and CDR2: LNHDA and SQIVND (reference sequence). Deletions cut 5 bases from V and 4 bases from J, with 12 bases between. CDR3: CASSFSDSYNEQFF. The DNA of the CDR3 is TGTGCCAGTAGTTTCTCAGACAGTTACAATGAGCAGTTCTTC.

This sequence joins TRBV3-1 (or the pseudogene TRBV3-2) and TRBJ2-5; 9 bases map to TRBD1. This CDR3 contains 16 residues. The germline V gene encodes CDR1 LGHDT and CDR2 YNNKEL (reference sequence). V shed 5 bases and J 5 bases; nucleotides not matched to a gene: 12. CDR3 protein: CASSLSGTGPTETQYF. The CDR3 coding sequence is TGTGCCAGCAGCTTGTCCGGGACAGGGCCAACGGAGACCCAGTACTTC.

The gene calls are TRBV7-9 and TRBJ2-3; 13 bases align to TRBD2. The CDR3 contains 16 residues. Germline loops: CDR1 SEHNR, CDR2 FQNEAQ (reference sequence). V shed 5 bases and J 2 bases; nucleotides not matched to a gene: 4. The CDR3 region is CASSPGTSGNTDTQYF. The CDR3 coding sequence is TGTGCCAGCAGCCCGGGGACTAGCGGGAACACAGATACGCAGTATTTT.

The chain is built from TRBV5-4 and TRBJ1-1; D may be TRBD1 (5 bases). The germline V and J ends were trimmed by 4 bases and 2 bases, with 12 bases remaining between them. From germline, CDR1 is SGHNT and CDR2 YYREEE (reference sequence). This CDR3 region has 14 residues. CDR3 nucleotides: TGTGCCAGCAGCCGAAGTCAGGGCAACACTGAAGCTTTCTTT. It specifies CASSRSQGNTEAFF.

The chain has TRBV6-5 and TRBJ1-5; D gene unclear. The CDR3 runs 13 residues. Trimming removed 2 bases at V and 7 bases at J, with 9 bases between. Per the germline V gene, CDR1 is MNHEY and CDR2 is SVGAGI. This chain's CDR3 is CASSYGRWQPQHF. CDR3 coding DNA: TGTGCCAGCAGTTACGGGAGGTGGCAGCCCCAGCATTTT.

J is TRBJ1-5 and V is TRBV30; a possible D gene is TRBD1 (6 bases). The ends were cut back, 8 bases at V and 4 bases at J, with 15 bases in the middle. CDR3 size: 13 residues. CDR1 and CDR2 (germline): GTSNPN, SVGIG (reference sequence). This chain's CDR3 is CAISRGPNQPQHF. The CDR3 DNA reads as TGTGCCATTAGCAGGGGCCCGAATCAGCCCCAGCATTTT.

The count of this clone is one. This chain links TRBV27 with TRBJ1-2; D is possibly TRBD1 (6 bases). This CDR3 has 13 residues. Per germline, CDR1 MNHEY and CDR2 SMNVEV (reference sequence). Trimming removed 4 bases at V and 8 bases at J, with 14 bases between. DNA of the CDR3: TGTGCCAGCAGTTCTTTTCCGGACAGCGGCTACACCTTC. Its translation: CASSSFPDSGYTF.

The chain recombines TRBV11-2 with TRBJ2-5; a possible D gene is TRBD2 (6 bases). The CDR3 consists of 14 residues. Germline CDR1 reads SGHAT; CDR2 reads FQNNGV. With 3 bases removed from V and 3 bases from J, the gap between germline ends came to 11 bases. CDR3 sequence (DNA): TGTGCCAGCAGCTTTGTTCGGGGGAAAGAGACCCAGTACTTC. As protein: CASSFVRGKETQYF.